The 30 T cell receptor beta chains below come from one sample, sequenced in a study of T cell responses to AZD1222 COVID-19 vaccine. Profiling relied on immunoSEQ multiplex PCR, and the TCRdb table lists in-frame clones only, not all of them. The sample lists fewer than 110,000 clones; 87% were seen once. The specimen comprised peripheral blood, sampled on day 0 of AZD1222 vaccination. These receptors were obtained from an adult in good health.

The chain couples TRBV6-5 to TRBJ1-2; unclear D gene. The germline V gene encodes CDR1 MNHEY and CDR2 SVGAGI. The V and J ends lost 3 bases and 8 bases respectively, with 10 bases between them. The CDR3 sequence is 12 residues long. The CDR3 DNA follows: TGTGCCAGCAGTTATATCGGAGGAGGCTACACCTTC. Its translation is CASSYIGGGYTF.

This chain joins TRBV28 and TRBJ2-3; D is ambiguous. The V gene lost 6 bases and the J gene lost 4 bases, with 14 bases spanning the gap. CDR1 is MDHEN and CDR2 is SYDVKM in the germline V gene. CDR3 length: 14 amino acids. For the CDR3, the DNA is TGTGCCAGCAGCCTGAGACTGGATTCAGATACGCAGTATTTT. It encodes CASSLRLDSDTQYF. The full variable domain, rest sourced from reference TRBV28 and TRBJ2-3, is DVKVTQSSRYLVKRTGEKVFLECVQDMDHENMFWYRQDPGLGLRLIYFSYDVKMKEKGDIPEGYSVSREKKERFSLILESASTNQTSMYLCASSLRLDSDTQYFGPGTRLTVL.

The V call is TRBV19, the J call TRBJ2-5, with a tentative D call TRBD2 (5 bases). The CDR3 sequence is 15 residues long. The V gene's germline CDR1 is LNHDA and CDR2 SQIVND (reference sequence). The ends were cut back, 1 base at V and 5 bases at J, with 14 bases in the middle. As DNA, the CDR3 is TGTGCCAGTAGTATAGCTGGAGGCGCCTCGGAGACCCAGTACTTC. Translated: CASSIAGGASETQYF.

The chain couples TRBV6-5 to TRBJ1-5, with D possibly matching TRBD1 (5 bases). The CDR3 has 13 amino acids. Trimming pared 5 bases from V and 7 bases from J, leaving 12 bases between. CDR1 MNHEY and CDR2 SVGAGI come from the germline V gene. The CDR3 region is CASSPRRGQPQHF. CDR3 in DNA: TGTGCCAGCAGTCCCCGACGGGGCCAGCCCCAGCATTTT.

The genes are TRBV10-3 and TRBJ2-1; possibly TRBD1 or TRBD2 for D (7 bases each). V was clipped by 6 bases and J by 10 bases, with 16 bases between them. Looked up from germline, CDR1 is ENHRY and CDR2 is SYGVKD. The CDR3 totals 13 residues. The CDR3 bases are TGTGCCATCAGGGGACAGCGGGGCTGGGAGCAGTTCTTC. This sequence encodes CAIRGQRGWEQFF.

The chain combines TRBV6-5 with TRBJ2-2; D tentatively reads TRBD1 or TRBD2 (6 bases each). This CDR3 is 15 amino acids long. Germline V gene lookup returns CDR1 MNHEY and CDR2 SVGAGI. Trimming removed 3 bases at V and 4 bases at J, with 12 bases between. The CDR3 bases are TGTGCCAGCAGTTATACCAGGGGAGGCACCGGGGAGCTGTTTTTT. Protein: CASSYTRGGTGELFF.

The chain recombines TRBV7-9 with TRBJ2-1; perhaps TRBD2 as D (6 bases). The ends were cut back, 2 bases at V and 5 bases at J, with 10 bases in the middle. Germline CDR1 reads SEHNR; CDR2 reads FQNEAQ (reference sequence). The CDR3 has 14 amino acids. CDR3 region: CASSLSWTNNEQFF. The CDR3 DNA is TGTGCCAGCAGCTTAAGCTGGACTAACAATGAGCAGTTCTTC.

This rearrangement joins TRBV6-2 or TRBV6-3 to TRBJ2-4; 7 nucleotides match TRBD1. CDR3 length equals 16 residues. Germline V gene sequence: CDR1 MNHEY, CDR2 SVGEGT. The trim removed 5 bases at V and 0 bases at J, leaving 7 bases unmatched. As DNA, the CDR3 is TGTGCCAGCAGTCCGGACAGGTTGGGAGCCAAAAACATTCAGTACTTC. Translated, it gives CASSPDRLGAKNIQYF.

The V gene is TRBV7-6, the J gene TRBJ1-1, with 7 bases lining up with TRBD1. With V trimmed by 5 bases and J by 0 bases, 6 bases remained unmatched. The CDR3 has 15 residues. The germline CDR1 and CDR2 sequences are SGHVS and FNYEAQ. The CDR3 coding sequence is TGTGCCAGCAGCCCCCCGACAGGGCTGAACACTGAAGCTTTCTTT. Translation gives CASSPPTGLNTEAFF.

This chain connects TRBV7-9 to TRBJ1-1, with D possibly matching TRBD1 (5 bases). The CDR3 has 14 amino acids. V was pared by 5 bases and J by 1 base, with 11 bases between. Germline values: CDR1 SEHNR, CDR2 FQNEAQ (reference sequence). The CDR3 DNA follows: TGTGCCAGCAGCCCCGCCCAGGGGAACACTGAAGCTTTCTTT. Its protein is CASSPAQGNTEAFF.

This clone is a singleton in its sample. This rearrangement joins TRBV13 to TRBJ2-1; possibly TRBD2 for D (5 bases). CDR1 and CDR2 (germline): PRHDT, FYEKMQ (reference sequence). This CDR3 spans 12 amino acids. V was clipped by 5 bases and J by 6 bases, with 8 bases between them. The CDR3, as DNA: TGTGCCAGCAGCGTACTAGGCAATGAGCAGTTCTTC. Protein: CASSVLGNEQFF.

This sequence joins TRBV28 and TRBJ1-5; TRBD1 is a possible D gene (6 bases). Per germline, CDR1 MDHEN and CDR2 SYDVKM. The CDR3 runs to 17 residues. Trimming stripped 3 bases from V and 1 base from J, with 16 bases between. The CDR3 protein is CASSLPFRGVSNQPQHF. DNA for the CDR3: TGTGCCAGCAGTTTGCCCTTCAGGGGCGTCAGCAATCAGCCCCAGCATTTT.

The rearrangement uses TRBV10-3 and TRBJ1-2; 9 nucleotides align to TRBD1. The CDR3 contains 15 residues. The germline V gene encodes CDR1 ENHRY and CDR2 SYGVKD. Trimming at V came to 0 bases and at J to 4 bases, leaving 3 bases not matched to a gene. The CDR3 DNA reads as TGTGCCATCAGTGAGTCGACAGGGGGGGGCTATGGCTACACCTTC. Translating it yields CAISESTGGGYGYTF.

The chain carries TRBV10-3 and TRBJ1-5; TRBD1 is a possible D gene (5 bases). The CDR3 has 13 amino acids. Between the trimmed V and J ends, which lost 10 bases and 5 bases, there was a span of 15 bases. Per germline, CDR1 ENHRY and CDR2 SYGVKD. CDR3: CATCGGFDQPQHF. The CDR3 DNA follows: TGTGCCACCTGTGGGGGGTTTGATCAGCCCCAGCATTTT.

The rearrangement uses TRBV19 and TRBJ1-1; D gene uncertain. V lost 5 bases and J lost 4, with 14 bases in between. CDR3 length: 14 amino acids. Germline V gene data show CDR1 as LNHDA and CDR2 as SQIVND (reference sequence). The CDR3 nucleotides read TGTGCCAGTAGTCTGACCCGAGCGGCCACTGAAGCTTTCTTT. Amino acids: CASSLTRAATEAFF.

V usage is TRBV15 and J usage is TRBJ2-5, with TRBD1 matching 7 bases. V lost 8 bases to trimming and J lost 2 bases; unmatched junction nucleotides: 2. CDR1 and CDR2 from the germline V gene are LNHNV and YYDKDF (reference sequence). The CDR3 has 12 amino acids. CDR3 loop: CATRDRQETQYF. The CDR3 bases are TGTGCCACCCGGGACAGACAAGAGACCCAGTACTTC.

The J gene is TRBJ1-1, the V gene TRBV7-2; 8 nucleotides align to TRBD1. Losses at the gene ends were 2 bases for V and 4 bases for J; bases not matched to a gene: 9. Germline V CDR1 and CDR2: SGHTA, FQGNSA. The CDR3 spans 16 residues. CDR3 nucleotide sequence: TGTGCCAGCAGCTTACGGGCAGGGGGCACCAGCACTGAAGCTTTCTTT. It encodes CASSLRAGGTSTEAFF.

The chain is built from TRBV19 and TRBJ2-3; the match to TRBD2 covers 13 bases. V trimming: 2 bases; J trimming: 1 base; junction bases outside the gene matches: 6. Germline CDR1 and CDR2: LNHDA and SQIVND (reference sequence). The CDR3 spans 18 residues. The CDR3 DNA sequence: TGTGCCAGTAGTATAAAGACTAGCGGGGGGATACGCACAGATACGCAGTATTTT. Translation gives CASSIKTSGGIRTDTQYF.

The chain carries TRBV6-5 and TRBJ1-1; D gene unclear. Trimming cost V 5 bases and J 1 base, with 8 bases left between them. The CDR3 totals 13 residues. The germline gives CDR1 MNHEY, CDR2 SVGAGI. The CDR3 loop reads CASSRTQNTEAFF. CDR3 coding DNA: TGTGCCAGCAGTCGGACCCAGAACACTGAAGCTTTCTTT.

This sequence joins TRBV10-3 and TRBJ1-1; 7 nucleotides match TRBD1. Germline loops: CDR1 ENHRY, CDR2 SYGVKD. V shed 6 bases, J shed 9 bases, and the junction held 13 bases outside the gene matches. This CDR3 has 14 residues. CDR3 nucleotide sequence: TGTGCCATCAGCCAAGAATTGACAGGGACCAAAGCTTTCTTT. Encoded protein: CAISQELTGTKAFF.

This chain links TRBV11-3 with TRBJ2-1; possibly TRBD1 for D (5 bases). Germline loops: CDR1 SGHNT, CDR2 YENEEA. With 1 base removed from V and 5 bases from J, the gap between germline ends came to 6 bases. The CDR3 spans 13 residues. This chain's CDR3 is CASSLGQNNEQFF. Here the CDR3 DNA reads TGTGCCAGCAGCTTAGGACAGAACAATGAGCAGTTCTTC.

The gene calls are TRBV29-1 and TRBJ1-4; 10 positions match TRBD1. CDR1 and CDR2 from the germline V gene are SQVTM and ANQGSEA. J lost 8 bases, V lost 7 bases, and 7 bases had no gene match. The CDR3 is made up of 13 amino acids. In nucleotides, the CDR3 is TGCAGCGCCGGAAGGGACAGGGGAGAAAAACTGTTTTTT. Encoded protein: CSAGRDRGEKLFF.

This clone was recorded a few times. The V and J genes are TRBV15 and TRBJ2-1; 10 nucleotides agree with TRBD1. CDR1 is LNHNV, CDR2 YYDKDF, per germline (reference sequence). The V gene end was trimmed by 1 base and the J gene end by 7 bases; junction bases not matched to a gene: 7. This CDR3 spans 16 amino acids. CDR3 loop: CATSRGDRGLWNEQFF. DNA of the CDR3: TGTGCCACCAGCAGAGGAGACAGGGGGCTATGGAATGAGCAGTTCTTC. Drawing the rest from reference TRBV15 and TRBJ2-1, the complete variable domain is DAMVIQNPRYQVTQFGKPVTLSCSQTLNHNVMYWYQQKSSQAPKLLFHYYDKDFNNEADTPDNFQSRRPNTSFCFLDIRSPGLGDTAMYLCATSRGDRGLWNEQFFGPGTRLTVL.

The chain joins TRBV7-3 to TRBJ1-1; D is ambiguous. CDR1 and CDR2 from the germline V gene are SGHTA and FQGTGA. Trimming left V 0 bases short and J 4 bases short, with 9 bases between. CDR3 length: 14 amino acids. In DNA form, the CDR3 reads TGTGCCAGCAGCTTAACGTCTACCGGCACTGAAGCTTTCTTT. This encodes CASSLTSTGTEAFF.

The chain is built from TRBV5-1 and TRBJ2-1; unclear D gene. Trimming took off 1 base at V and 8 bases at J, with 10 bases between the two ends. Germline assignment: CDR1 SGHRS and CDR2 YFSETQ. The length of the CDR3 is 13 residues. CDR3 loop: CASSLLMGYEQFF. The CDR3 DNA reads TGCGCCAGCAGCTTGTTAATGGGTTATGAGCAGTTCTTC.

In nucleotides, the CDR3 is TGTGCCAGCAGTTTATCGAGGAGGAATACGCAGTATTTT. This codes for CASSLSRRNTQYF. This chain joins TRBV27 and TRBJ2-3; maybe TRBD2 (5 bases). Trimming cost V 0 bases and J 7 bases, with 8 bases left between them. Germline-derived CDR1 and CDR2 are MNHEY and SMNVEV (reference sequence). The CDR3 has 13 residues.

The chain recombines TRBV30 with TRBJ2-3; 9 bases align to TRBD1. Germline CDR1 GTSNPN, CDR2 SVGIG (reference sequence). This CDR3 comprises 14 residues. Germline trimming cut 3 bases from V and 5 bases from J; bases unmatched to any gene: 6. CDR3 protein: CAWREDRGRDTQYF. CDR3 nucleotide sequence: TGTGCCTGGAGGGAGGACAGGGGAAGAGATACGCAGTATTTT.

The CDR3 loop is CASSLAPPGQGSNYGYTF. The CDR3 DNA is TGTGCCAGCAGCTTAGCCCCCCCGGGGCAGGGGTCTAACTATGGCTACACCTTC. The chain combines TRBV7-8 with TRBJ1-2, with a weak D call TRBD1 (6 bases). V lost 0 bases, J lost 0 bases, and 17 bases lay in between. The CDR3 loop spans 18 amino acids. Germline V gives CDR1 SGHVS, CDR2 FQNEAQ.

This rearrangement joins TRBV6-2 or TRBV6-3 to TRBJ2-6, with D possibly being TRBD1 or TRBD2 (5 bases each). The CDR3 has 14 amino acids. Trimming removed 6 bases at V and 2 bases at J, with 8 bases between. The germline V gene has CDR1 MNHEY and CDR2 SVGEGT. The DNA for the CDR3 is TGTGCCAGCAGCGTGGGGGCTGGGGCCAACGTCCTGACTTTC. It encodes CASSVGAGANVLTF.

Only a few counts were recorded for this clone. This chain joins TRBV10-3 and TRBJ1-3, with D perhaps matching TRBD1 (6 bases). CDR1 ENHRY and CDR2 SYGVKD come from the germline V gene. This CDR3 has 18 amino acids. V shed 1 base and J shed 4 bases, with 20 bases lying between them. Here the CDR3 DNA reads TGTGCCATCAGTGAGTTCGACCTTACAGGGAATCCCGGAAACACCATATATTTT. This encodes CAISEFDLTGNPGNTIYF.